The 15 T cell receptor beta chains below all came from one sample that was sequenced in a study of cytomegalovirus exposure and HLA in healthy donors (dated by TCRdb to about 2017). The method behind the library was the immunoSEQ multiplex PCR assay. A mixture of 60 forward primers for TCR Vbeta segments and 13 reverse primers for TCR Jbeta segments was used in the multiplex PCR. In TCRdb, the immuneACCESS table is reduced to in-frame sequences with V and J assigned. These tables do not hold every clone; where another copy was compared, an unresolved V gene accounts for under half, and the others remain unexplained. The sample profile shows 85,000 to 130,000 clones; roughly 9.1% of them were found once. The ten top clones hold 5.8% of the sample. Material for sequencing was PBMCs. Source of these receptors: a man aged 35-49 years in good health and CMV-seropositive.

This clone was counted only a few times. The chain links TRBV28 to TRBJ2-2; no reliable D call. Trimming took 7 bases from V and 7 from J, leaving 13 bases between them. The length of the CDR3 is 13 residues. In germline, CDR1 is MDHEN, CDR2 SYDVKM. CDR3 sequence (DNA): TGTGCCAGCAAAAGAGCCATTGACGGGGAGCTGTTTTTT. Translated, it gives CASKRAIDGELFF.

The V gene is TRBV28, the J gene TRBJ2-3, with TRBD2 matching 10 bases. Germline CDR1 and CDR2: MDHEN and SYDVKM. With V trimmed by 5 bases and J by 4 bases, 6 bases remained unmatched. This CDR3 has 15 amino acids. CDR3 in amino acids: CASSESSGSADTQYF. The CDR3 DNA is TGTGCCAGCAGTGAGTCTAGCGGGAGTGCAGATACGCAGTATTTT.

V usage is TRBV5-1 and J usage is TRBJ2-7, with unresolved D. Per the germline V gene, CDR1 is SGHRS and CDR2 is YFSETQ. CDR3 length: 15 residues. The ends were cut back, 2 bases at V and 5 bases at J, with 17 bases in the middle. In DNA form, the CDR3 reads TGCGCCAGCAGCTTCCGCCTAGGCGTATATAACGAGCAGTACTTC. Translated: CASSFRLGVYNEQYF.

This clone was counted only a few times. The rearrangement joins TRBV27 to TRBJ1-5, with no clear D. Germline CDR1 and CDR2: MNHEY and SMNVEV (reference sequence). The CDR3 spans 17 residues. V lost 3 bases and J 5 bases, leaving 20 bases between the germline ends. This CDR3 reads CASSFQPPRRSHQPQHF. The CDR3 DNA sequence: TGTGCCAGCAGTTTTCAGCCTCCGAGAAGGAGTCATCAGCCCCAGCATTTT.

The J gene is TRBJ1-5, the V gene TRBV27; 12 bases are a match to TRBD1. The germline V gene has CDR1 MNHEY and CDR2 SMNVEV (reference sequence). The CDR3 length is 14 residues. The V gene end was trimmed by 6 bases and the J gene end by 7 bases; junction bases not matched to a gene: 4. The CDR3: CASRGQGAGQPQHF. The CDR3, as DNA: TGTGCCAGCAGGGGACAGGGGGCCGGGCAGCCCCAGCATTTT.

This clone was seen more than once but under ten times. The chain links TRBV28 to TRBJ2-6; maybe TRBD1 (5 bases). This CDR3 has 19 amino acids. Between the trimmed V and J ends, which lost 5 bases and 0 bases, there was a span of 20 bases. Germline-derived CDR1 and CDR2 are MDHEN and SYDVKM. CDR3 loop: CASSPWGRTRHSGANVLTF. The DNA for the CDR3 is TGTGCCAGCAGTCCTTGGGGCAGGACACGACACTCTGGGGCCAACGTCCTGACTTTC. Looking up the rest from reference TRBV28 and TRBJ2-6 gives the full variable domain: DVKVTQSSRYLVKRTGEKVFLECVQDMDHENMFWYRQDPGLGLRLIYFSYDVKMKEKGDIPEGYSVSREKKERFSLILESASTNQTSMYLCASSPWGRTRHSGANVLTFGAGSRLTVL.

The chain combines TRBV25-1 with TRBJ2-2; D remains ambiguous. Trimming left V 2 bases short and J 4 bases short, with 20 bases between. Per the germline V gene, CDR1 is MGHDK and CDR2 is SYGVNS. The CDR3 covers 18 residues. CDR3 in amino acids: CASSEISKTRSGTGELFF. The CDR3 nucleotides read TGTGCCAGCAGTGAAATCTCAAAAACCCGGAGTGGCACCGGGGAGCTGTTTTTT.

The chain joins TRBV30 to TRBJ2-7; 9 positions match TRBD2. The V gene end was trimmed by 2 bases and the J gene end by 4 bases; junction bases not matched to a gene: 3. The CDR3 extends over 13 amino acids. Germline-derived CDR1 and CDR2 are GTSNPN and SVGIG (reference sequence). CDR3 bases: TGTGCCTGGAGTCTGACTAGCGGATACGAGCAGTACTTC. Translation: CAWSLTSGYEQYF.

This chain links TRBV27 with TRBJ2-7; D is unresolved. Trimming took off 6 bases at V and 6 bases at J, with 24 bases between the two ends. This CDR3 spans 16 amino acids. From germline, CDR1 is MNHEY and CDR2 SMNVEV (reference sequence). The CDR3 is CASREVGKSTTVEQYF. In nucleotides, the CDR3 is TGTGCCAGCAGAGAAGTCGGAAAGTCTACTACTGTCGAGCAGTACTTC.

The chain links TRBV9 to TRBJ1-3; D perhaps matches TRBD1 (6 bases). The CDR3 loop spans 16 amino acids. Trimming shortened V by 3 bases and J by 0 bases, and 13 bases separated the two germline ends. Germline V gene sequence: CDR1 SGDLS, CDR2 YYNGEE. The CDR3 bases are TGTGCCAGCAGCGACGCAATGACAGGCTCTGGAAACACCATATATTTT. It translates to CASSDAMTGSGNTIYF.

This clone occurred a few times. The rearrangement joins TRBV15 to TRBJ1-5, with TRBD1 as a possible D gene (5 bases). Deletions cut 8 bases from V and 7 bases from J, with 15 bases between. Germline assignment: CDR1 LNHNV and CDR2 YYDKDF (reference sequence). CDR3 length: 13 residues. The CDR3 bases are TGTGCCACCCAACGGGGGGTTGGCCAGCCCCAGCATTTT. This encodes CATQRGVGQPQHF.

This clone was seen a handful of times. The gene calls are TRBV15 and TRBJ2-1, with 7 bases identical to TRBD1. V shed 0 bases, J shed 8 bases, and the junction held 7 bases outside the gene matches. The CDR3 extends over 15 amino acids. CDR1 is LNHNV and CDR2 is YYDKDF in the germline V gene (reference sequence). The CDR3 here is CATSREGGLRDEQFF. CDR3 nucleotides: TGTGCCACCAGCAGAGAAGGGGGCTTACGGGATGAGCAGTTCTTC.

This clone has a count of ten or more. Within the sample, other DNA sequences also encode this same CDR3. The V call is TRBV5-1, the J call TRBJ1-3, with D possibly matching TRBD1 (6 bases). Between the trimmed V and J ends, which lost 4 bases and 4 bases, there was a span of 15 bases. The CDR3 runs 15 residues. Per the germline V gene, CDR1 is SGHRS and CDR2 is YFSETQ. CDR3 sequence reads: CASSPLEGDGNTIYF. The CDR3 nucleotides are TGCGCCAGCAGCCCGTTAGAGGGGGACGGAAACACCATATATTTT.

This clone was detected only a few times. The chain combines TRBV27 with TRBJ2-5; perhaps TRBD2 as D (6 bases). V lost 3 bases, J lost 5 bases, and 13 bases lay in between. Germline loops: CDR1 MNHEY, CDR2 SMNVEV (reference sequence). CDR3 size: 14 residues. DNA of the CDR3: TGTGCCAGCAGTTTGGTCGGGAGCTATGAGACCCAGTACTTC. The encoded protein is CASSLVGSYETQYF.

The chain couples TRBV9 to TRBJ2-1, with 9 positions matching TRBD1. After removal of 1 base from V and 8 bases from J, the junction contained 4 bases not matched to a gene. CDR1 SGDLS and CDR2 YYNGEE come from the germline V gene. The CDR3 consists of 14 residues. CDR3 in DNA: TGTGCCAGCAGCGTATCACAGGGGGCGTATGAGCAGTTCTTC. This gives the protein CASSVSQGAYEQFF.